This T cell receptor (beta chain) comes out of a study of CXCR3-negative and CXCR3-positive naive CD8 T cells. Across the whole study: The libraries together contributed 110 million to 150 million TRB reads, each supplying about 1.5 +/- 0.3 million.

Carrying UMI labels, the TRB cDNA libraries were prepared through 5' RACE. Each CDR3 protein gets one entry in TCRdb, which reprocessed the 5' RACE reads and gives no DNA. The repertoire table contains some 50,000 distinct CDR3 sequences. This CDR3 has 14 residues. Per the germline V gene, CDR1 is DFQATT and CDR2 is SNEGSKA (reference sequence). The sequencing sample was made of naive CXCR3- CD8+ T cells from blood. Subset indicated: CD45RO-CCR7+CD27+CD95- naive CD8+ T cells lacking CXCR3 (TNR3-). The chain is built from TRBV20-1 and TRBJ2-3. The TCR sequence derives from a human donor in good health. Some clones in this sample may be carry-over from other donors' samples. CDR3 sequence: CSARKGRWTDTQYF.